This T cell receptor (beta chain) was obtained from a study of blood T cell repertoires in COVID-19. Across the whole study: There were acute and convalescent COVID-19 samples, and they came from the United States, Italy and Spain. Sources were T cells, B-cell-depleted T cells, or PBMCs; the material itself was cDNA or gDNA.

Germline values: CDR1 ENHRY, CDR2 SYGVKD. The CDR3 covers 13 residues. As handled by the study authors: Amplification from reference gene primers served as the basis for estimated nucleated cell counts. Repertoires were generated with immunoSEQ multiplex PCR, while TCRdb's copy carries only in-frame clones and drops some. Clone size and the V and J calls come from that table; the DNA yielded D and trimming. The table lists roughly 220,000 clones, just over 85% of them singletons. This TCR was recovered from a man younger than 40 who had recovered from COVID-19. Source material: peripheral blood. This chain links TRBV10-3 with TRBJ2-6, with no clear D. CDR3 DNA sequence: TGTGCGTCCTGGCACTCTGGGGCCAACGTCCTGACTTTC. Its protein product is CASWHSGANVLTF.